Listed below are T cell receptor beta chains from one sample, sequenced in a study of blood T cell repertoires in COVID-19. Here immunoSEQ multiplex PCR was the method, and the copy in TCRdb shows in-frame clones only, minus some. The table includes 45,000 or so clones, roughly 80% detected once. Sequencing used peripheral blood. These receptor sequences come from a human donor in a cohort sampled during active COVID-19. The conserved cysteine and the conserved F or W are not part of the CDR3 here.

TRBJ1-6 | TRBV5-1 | ASSWDRANSPLH
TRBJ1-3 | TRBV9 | ASSPLDGLTTGNTIY
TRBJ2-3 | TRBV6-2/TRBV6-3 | ASSYSRDSPGTQY
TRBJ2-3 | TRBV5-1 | ASSLASRVGTDTQY
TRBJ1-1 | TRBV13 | ASVRGGGTEAF
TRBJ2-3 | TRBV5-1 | ASSGMGLSDTQY
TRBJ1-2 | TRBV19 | ASSIEISGGYT
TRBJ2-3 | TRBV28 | ASSWRRGRGTDTQY
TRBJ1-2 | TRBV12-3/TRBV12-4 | ASRAAPGDGYT
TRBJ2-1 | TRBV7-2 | ASSPRLAGGEQF
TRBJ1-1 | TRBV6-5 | ASSYGPGQGIAEAF
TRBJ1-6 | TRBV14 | ASSQGGLPLH
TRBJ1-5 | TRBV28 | ASSTQGSANQPQH
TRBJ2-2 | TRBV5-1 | ASSNPGTRAAGELF
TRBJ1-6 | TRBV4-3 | ASSHSTGGNSPLH
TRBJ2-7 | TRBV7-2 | ASSFDRTPSYEQY
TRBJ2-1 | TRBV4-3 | ASSQATAAAGGSYNEQF
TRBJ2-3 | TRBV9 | ASSVAPHSGGADTQY
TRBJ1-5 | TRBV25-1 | ASSGQGSNQPQH
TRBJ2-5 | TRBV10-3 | AISVQSQETQY
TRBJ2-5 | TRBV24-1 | ATSGTGGQETQY
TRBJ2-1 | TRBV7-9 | ASARDRGRGEQF
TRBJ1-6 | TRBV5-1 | ASSPGPSRSPLH
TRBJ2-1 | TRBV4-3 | ASSQELFVQGARNEQF
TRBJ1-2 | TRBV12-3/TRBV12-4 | ASTLGTLYGYT
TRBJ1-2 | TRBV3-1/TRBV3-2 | ASSQRVYGYT
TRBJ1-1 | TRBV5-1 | ASSLHTPGDTEAF
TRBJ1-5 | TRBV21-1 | ASSKAWTGGYQPQH
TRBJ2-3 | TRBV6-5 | ASSYRRVGTDTQY
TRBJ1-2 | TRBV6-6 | ASSYTGSYGYT
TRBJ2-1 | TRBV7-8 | ASSLTLGPYRGREENEQF
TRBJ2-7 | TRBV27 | ASSLKLAFHEQY
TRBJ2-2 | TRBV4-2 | ASSQVAGANTGELF